This T cell receptor (beta chain) is from a study of cytomegalovirus exposure and HLA in healthy donors. Study-level information: The approximately 110 validation repertoires used the same platform as the roughly 620 first-cohort repertoires, a later analysis reported. The study's findings and limits: Accounts indicate the classifier identified cytomegalovirus status with strong specificity and sensitivity. The study listed some 160 cytomegalovirus-associated TCR beta chains.

Comment on this clone: Its matching antigen is unknown.

CDR1 and CDR2 (germline): MNHNS, SASEGT. Trimming took off 2 bases at V and 4 bases at J, with 6 bases between the two ends. The CDR3 runs to 13 residues. TCRdb's table, derived via immunoSEQ multiplex PCR, lists solely in-frame clones and lacks some. The table includes roughly 250,000 clones, around 87% detected once. This chain joins TRBV6-1 and TRBJ1-5, with D unresolved. The sample taken for sequencing was PBMCs. The TCR originated in a woman in her twenties or thirties in good health and CMV-seropositive. CDR3 in amino acids: CASSEIGNQPQHF. CDR3 in DNA: TGTGCCAGCAGTGAAATCGGGAATCAGCCCCAGCATTTT.